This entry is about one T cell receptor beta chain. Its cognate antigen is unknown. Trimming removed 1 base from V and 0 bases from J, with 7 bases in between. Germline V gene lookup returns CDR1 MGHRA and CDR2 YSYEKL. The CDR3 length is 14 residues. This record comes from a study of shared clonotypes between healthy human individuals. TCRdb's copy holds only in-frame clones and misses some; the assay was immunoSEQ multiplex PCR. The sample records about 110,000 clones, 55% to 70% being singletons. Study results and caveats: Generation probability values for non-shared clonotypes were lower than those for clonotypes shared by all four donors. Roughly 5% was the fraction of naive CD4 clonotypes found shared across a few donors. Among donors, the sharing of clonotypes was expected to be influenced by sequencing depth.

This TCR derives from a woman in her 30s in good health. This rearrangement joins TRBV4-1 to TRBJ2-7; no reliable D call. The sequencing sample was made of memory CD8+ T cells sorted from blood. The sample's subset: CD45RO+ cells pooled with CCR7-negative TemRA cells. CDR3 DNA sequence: TGCGCCAGCAGCCAAGTACCGGTCTCCTACGAGCAGTACTTC. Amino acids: CASSQVPVSYEQYF.